Presented here are 23 T cell receptor beta chains from one specimen sequenced in a study of blood T cell repertoires in COVID-19. Sequencing was performed with immunoSEQ multiplex PCR; in TCRdb, only in-frame clones are kept and a portion is missing. The sample carries under 150,000 clones, 85% recorded once. What was sequenced was peripheral blood. These receptors were taken from a human donor in a cohort sampled during active COVID-19.

The rearrangement links TRBV4-3 to TRBJ1-2; D not certain. The CDR3 totals 16 residues. Deletions cut 0 bases from V and 4 bases from J, with 15 bases between. Germline V lookup: CDR1 LGHNA, CDR2 YSLEER. DNA for the CDR3: TGCGCCAGCAGCCAAGATCGTACGGGAAGCGGCTATGGCTACACCTTC. Translating gives CASSQDRTGSGYGYTF.

The chain carries TRBV7-3 and TRBJ2-3, with TRBD2 matching 9 bases. Looked up from germline, CDR1 is SGHTA and CDR2 is FQGTGA. The CDR3 totals 16 residues. V shed 4 bases, J shed 6 bases, and the junction held 11 bases outside the gene matches. CDR3 residues: CASSSSGGGAIDTQYF. As DNA, the CDR3 is TGTGCCAGCAGCTCCTCTGGCGGGGGGGCGATCGATACGCAGTATTTT.

The V gene is TRBV15, the J gene TRBJ2-7; the D is unclear. The CDR3 has 14 residues. Germline CDR1 LNHNV, CDR2 YYDKDF (reference sequence). V was clipped by 0 bases and J by 4 bases, with 10 bases between them. CDR3 sequence (DNA): TGTGCCACCAGCAGAGATCGGTCGGAGTACGAGCAGTACTTC. This codes for CATSRDRSEYEQYF. Drawing the rest from reference TRBV15 and TRBJ2-7, the complete variable domain is DAMVIQNPRYQVTQFGKPVTLSCSQTLNHNVMYWYQQKSSQAPKLLFHYYDKDFNNEADTPDNFQSRRPNTSFCFLDIRSPGLGDTAMYLCATSRDRSEYEQYFGPGTRLTVT.

This sequence joins TRBV2 and TRBJ1-5; unclear D gene. The germline V and J ends were trimmed by 4 bases and 6 bases, with 13 bases remaining between them. Germline lookup yields CDR1 SNHLY and CDR2 FYNNEI. The CDR3 sequence is 14 residues long. CDR3 DNA: TGTGCCAGCAGTGCCCGGACTTCGACTCAGCCCCAGCATTTT. This codes for CASSARTSTQPQHF.

The rearrangement joins TRBV7-9 to TRBJ2-1, with 10 bases aligning to TRBD2. CDR1 and CDR2 (germline): SEHNR, FQNEAQ (reference sequence). V was pared by 5 bases and J by 9 bases, with 10 bases of the junction left unmatched. There are 15 residues in the CDR3. The CDR3 nucleotides read TGTGCCAGCAGCCAAGCGGGGGGGGCCCTTGGTGAGCAGTTCTTC. It is translated as CASSQAGGALGEQFF. The full variable domain, rest sourced from reference TRBV7-9 and TRBJ2-1, is DTGVSQNPRHKITKRGQNVTFRCDPISEHNRLYWYRQTLGQGPEFLTYFQNEAQLEKSRLLSDRFSAERPKGSFSTLEIQRTEQGDSAMYLCASSQAGGALGEQFFGPGTRLTVL.

This clone has a single count. The V and J genes are TRBV6-6 and TRBJ1-1; D is perhaps TRBD1 (5 bases). CDR3 length: 13 amino acids. Germline CDR1 reads MNHNY; CDR2 reads SVGAGI (reference sequence). The V end lost 6 bases, the J end lost 1 base, and 9 bases lay between the germline ends. The CDR3 loop reads CASRLGQNTEAFF. CDR3 DNA: TGTGCCAGCAGATTAGGACAGAACACTGAAGCTTTCTTT.

This clone was seen more than once but under ten times. V usage is TRBV30 and J usage is TRBJ2-7; D gene unclear. Germline CDR1 is GTSNPN and CDR2 is SVGIG (reference sequence). Trimming pared 0 bases from V and 6 bases from J, leaving 9 bases between. The CDR3 sequence is 12 residues long. The CDR3 sequence is CAWSVLRSEQYF. The CDR3, as DNA: TGTGCCTGGAGTGTGCTGCGATCCGAGCAGTACTTC.

The V call is TRBV18, the J call TRBJ2-3, with 9 bases lining up with TRBD2. Trimming removed 0 bases from V and 4 bases from J; junction bases left unmatched: 14. The CDR3 is 19 residues long. The V gene's germline CDR1 is KGHSH and CDR2 LQKENI. The CDR3 DNA is TGTGCCAGCTCACCACCCCAAATTAGCGGGGGTTTCTGGGCAGATACGCAGTATTTT. It codes for CASSPPQISGGFWADTQYF.

The chain couples TRBV7-3 to TRBJ2-2, with D maybe TRBD2 (5 bases). Germline CDR1 and CDR2: SGHTA and FQGTGA. The CDR3 length is 15 residues. V lost 3 bases and J 0 bases, leaving 8 bases between the germline ends. CDR3 sequence reads: CASSLSLANTGELFF. In nucleotides, the CDR3 is TGTGCCAGCAGCTTGTCACTAGCGAACACCGGGGAGCTGTTTTTT.

Of note for this clone: This same CDR3 is encoded by further DNA sequences in the sample. The chain joins TRBV14 to TRBJ2-7; unclear D gene. Germline V gene data show CDR1 as SGHDN and CDR2 as FVKESK. V was clipped by 1 base and J by 4 bases, with 2 bases between them. The CDR3 has 11 amino acids. CDR3 region: CASSQAYEQYF. The DNA of the CDR3 is TGTGCCAGCAGCCAAGCGTACGAGCAGTACTTC. Together with reference TRBV14 and TRBJ2-7, the CDR3 gives the full variable domain: EAGVTQFPSHSVIEKGQTVTLRCDPISGHDNLYWYRRVMGKEIKFLLHFVKESKQDESGMPNNRFLAERTGGTYSTLKVQPAELEDSGVYFCASSQAYEQYFGPGTRLTVT.

The chain recombines TRBV6-6 with TRBJ2-7, with D unresolved. Germline V CDR1 and CDR2: MNHNY, SVGAGI (reference sequence). The CDR3 consists of 13 residues. The ends were cut back, 2 bases at V and 2 bases at J, with 7 bases in the middle. This CDR3 reads CASSYEYPYEQYF. The CDR3 nucleotides read TGTGCCAGCAGTTACGAGTACCCCTACGAGCAGTACTTC.

V and J are TRBV28 and TRBJ1-2; 7 bases are a match to TRBD1. V shed 8 bases and J 0 bases; nucleotides not matched to a gene: 3. Germline-derived CDR1 and CDR2 are MDHEN and SYDVKM. The CDR3 extends over 13 amino acids. CDR3 residues: CASGTAANYGYTF. CDR3 DNA: TGTGCCAGCGGGACAGCGGCTAACTATGGCTACACCTTC.

The chain has TRBV5-1 and TRBJ2-3; 9 nucleotides match TRBD1. The V gene's germline CDR1 is SGHRS and CDR2 YFSETQ. V lost 4 bases to trimming and J lost 4 bases; unmatched junction nucleotides: 10. The CDR3 length is 16 residues. CDR3 loop: CASSPWWDREADTQYF. DNA for the CDR3: TGCGCCAGCAGCCCCTGGTGGGACAGGGAGGCAGATACGCAGTATTTT.

The chain couples TRBV6-6 to TRBJ2-7, with 8 bases aligning to TRBD1. The trim removed 6 bases at V and 3 bases at J, leaving 10 bases unmatched. The CDR3 has 15 amino acids. Germline V CDR1 and CDR2: MNHNY, SVGAGI (reference sequence). This chain's CDR3 is CASRHTGTGDYEQYF. The CDR3 coding sequence is TGTGCCAGCAGACACACCGGGACAGGTGACTACGAGCAGTACTTC.

This CDR3 reads CASSLIQGSYNEQFF. The CDR3 nucleotides are TGTGCCAGCAGTCTCATCCAGGGAAGCTACAATGAGCAGTTCTTC. The chain has TRBV7-3 and TRBJ2-1, with a tentative D call TRBD1 (5 bases). Germline values: CDR1 SGHTA, CDR2 FQGTGA. There are 15 residues in the CDR3. V lost 6 bases and J 3 bases, leaving 15 bases between the germline ends.

The gene calls are TRBV4-3 and TRBJ1-5, with D possibly TRBD1 on 5 matching bases. Germline CDR1 LGHNA, CDR2 YSLEER. V lost 3 bases, J lost 8 bases, and 11 bases lay in between. The CDR3 covers 13 residues. Written as DNA, the CDR3 is TGCGCCAGCAGCCAGGGCAGGGTTAAGCCCCAGCATTTT. Translating it yields CASSQGRVKPQHF.

The chain combines TRBV5-1 with TRBJ2-3, with 9 positions matching TRBD1. Trimming cost V 0 bases and J 2 bases; bases outside gene matches: 1. This CDR3 contains 15 residues. Germline V gene lookup returns CDR1 SGHRS and CDR2 YFSETQ. The chain's CDR3 is CASSLGDRDTDTQYF. DNA of the CDR3: TGCGCCAGCAGCTTGGGGGACAGGGACACAGATACGCAGTATTTT.

This sequence joins TRBV27 and TRBJ2-2, with no clear D. The CDR3 has 14 residues. CDR1 and CDR2 (germline): MNHEY, SMNVEV (reference sequence). V was clipped by 5 bases and J by 8 bases, with 15 bases between them. In DNA form, the CDR3 reads TGTGCCAGCAGTCCTTACCCCCCTAGGGGGGAGCTGTTTTTT. It translates to CASSPYPPRGELFF.

This sequence joins TRBV19 and TRBJ2-1; 11 positions match TRBD2. With 5 bases clipped from V and 6 bases from J, the junction kept 6 bases outside the gene matches. This CDR3 is 15 amino acids long. Looked up from germline, CDR1 is LNHDA and CDR2 is SQIVND (reference sequence). CDR3 bases: TGTGCCAGTAGTTTAGCGGGGGGGCGAGGCAATGAGCAGTTCTTC. Translating gives CASSLAGGRGNEQFF.

The gene calls are TRBV6-2 or TRBV6-3 and TRBJ1-3, with D uncertain. Germline CDR1 reads MNHEY; CDR2 reads SVGEGT. The CDR3 runs to 21 residues. The V and J ends lost 0 bases and 0 bases respectively, with 24 bases between them. CDR3 sequence reads: CASSYSGRTLWSGGSGNTIYF. CDR3 sequence (DNA): TGTGCCAGCAGTTACTCGGGGAGGACCCTATGGAGTGGTGGCTCTGGAAACACCATATATTTT.

The rearrangement links TRBV6-5 to TRBJ1-1; possible D gene TRBD1, 5 bases. V lost 11 bases to trimming and J lost 8 bases, with 21 bases between them. This CDR3 is built from 13 residues. Germline CDR1 MNHEY, CDR2 SVGAGI. This CDR3 reads CAAHPGQGSEAFF. The CDR3 DNA reads as TGTGCCGCCCACCCCGGACAAGGAAGCGAAGCTTTCTTT.

V and J are TRBV7-7 and TRBJ2-1; tentatively, D is TRBD1 (6 bases). The length of the CDR3 is 15 residues. V was pared by 6 bases and J by 10 bases, with 22 bases between. From germline, CDR1 is SSHAT and CDR2 FNYEAQ (reference sequence). The CDR3 sequence: CASSPGTTSSGEQFF. DNA for the CDR3: TGTGCCAGCAGTCCCGGGACAACCTCGTCAGGGGAGCAGTTCTTC.

The CDR3 DNA is TGTGCCAGCAGTTTCCAGCGGGGGAGCTCCTACAATGAGCAGTTCTTC. It codes for CASSFQRGSSYNEQFF. The chain employs TRBV6-5 and TRBJ2-1; 8 positions agree with TRBD2. V lost 4 bases to trimming and J lost 0 bases; unmatched junction nucleotides: 5. The CDR3 runs to 16 residues. CDR1 is MNHEY, CDR2 SVGAGI, per germline.